One and the same sample provided the 3 T cell receptor beta chains below, sequenced in a study of patients and donors after allogeneic stem cell transplantation. MiXCR, run by TCRdb on the RT-PCR reads, gives a single entry per CDR3 protein. This sample yields roughly 2,500 distinct CDR3 sequences, of which under 9% are seen a single time; approximately 30% belongs to the top ten. Sequencing was performed on blood, either unsorted or a sorted T cell fraction (not recorded which). The receptors derive from a human donor who was either an allogeneic HSCT recipient or a stem cell or donor lymphocyte infusion donor (not recorded which). It is not recorded whose cells these are; they may come from a transplant donor.

By sample share, this clonotype is medium-sized. The chain uses TRBV20-1 and TRBJ2-7; TRBD1 matches at 10 bases. Unmatched junction bases numbered 6, after V lost 2 bases and J lost 5 bases. The germline V gene encodes CDR1 DFQATT and CDR2 SNEGSKA (reference sequence). The CDR3 has 14 residues. The DNA of the CDR3 is TGCAGTGCTAGATCGGGACAGGGGTCCAACGAGCAGTACTTC. Translated: CSARSGQGSNEQYF.

This clonotype was observed a handful of times. The chain links TRBV28 to TRBJ1-5; no clear D gene. This CDR3 contains 16 residues. The V gene's germline CDR1 is MDHEN and CDR2 SYDVKM. V lost 2 bases and J 2 bases, leaving 13 bases between the germline ends. CDR3 coding DNA: TGTGCCAGCAGTTTACTCCGTAGGGTCGGCAATCAGCCCCAGCATTTT. This codes for CASSLLRRVGNQPQHF.

This chain uses TRBV7-8 with TRBJ2-3; TRBD1 might be the D (5 bases). This CDR3 has 14 residues. V dropped 3 bases and J dropped 2 bases, with 9 bases sitting between them. Germline CDR1 is SGHVS and CDR2 is FQNEAQ. The CDR3 spells CASSFGAPTDTQYF. For the CDR3, the DNA is TGTGCCAGCAGCTTTGGGGCCCCCACAGATACGCAGTATTTT.